This passage covers 21 T cell receptor beta chains from one sample sequenced in a study of shared clonotypes between healthy human individuals. The repertoire was sequenced with immunoSEQ multiplex PCR; TCRdb's copy has only in-frame clones and lacks some. The sample has roughly 1,500,000 clones; less than 99% are singletons. Sequences were obtained from naive CD4+ T cells sorted from blood. The sample's subset: CD45RA+ positively selected. The receptors were sampled from a man in his thirties or forties in good health.

The rearrangement uses TRBV6-4 and TRBJ2-1, with 12 nucleotides matching TRBD2. This CDR3 is 15 amino acids long. Germline CDR1 MRHNA, CDR2 SNTAGT. Trimming removed 6 bases from V and 7 bases from J; junction bases left unmatched: 7. The CDR3 protein is CASSGLAGLGNEQFF. The CDR3 nucleotides are TGTGCCAGCAGCGGACTAGCGGGACTAGGAAATGAGCAGTTCTTC.

The chain has TRBV7-2 and TRBJ1-3; D unclear. There are 12 residues in the CDR3. The germline V and J ends were trimmed by 6 bases and 0 bases, with 3 bases remaining between them. Per the germline V gene, CDR1 is SGHTA and CDR2 is FQGNSA. Written as DNA, the CDR3 is TGTGCCAGCAGGCCCTCTGGAAACACCATATATTTT. Translating gives CASRPSGNTIYF.

This chain uses TRBV4-1 with TRBJ2-1; no reliable D call. The CDR3 length is 14 residues. Germline V gives CDR1 MGHRA, CDR2 YSYEKL. V lost 1 base and J lost 4, with 8 bases in between. As DNA, the CDR3 is TGCGCCAGCAGCCAAGCGACTCCGTACAATGAGCAGTTCTTC. Translating gives CASSQATPYNEQFF.

For this clone: Other nucleotide sequences in the sample specify the same CDR3. The chain recombines TRBV2 with TRBJ2-7; the D gene could be TRBD1 or TRBD2 (5 bases each). The CDR3 is 13 amino acids. Deletions cut 3 bases from V and 4 bases from J, with 10 bases between. The germline V gene has CDR1 SNHLY and CDR2 FYNNEI. The CDR3 spells CASSDRGPYEQYF. In DNA, the CDR3 is TGTGCCAGCAGTGATCGGGGACCATACGAGCAGTACTTC. The full variable domain, completed using reference TRBV2 and TRBJ2-7, is EPEVTQTPSHQVTQMGQEVILRCVPISNHLYFYWYRQILGQKVEFLVSFYNNEISEKSEIFDDQFSVERPDGSNFTLKIRSTKLEDSAMYFCASSDRGPYEQYFGPGTRLTVT.

The chain joins TRBV29-1 to TRBJ2-1, with 9 bases identical to TRBD2. The V segment lost 3 bases and the J segment 10 bases; nucleotides outside the gene matches: 10. CDR1 and CDR2 from the germline V gene are SQVTM and ANQGSEA. This CDR3 is 14 amino acids long. CDR3 region: CSVDRAGGPREQFF. Written as DNA, the CDR3 is TGCAGCGTTGATCGGGCGGGAGGGCCGCGGGAGCAGTTCTTC.

The rearrangement uses TRBV11-2 and TRBJ2-7, with TRBD2 matching over 9 bases. The ends lost 0 bases at V and 6 bases at J; junction bases unmatched: 6. The CDR3 length is 15 residues. Per the germline V gene, CDR1 is SGHAT and CDR2 is FQNNGV. As DNA, the CDR3 is TGTGCCAGCAGCTTAGAGATCGTGACTAGCGGCGAGCAGTACTTC. This codes for CASSLEIVTSGEQYF.

The chain carries TRBV9 and TRBJ2-7; D ambiguous. V was clipped by 0 bases and J by 6 bases, with 7 bases between them. CDR3 length: 12 residues. Germline CDR1 is SGDLS and CDR2 is YYNGEE. CDR3 in amino acids: CASSVGPGEQYF. In DNA form, the CDR3 reads TGTGCCAGCAGCGTAGGACCGGGCGAGCAGTACTTC.

About this clone itself: This specimen includes other DNA sequences encoding the same CDR3. V is TRBV9 and J is TRBJ2-2; no reliable D call. This CDR3 spans 14 amino acids. Germline CDR1 SGDLS, CDR2 YYNGEE. V lost 0 bases to trimming and J lost 5 bases, with 8 bases between them. The CDR3 reads CASSVVVGTGELFF. DNA of the CDR3: TGTGCCAGCAGCGTAGTGGTAGGGACCGGGGAGCTGTTTTTT.

V and J are TRBV4-1 and TRBJ1-1; tentatively, D is TRBD1 (5 bases). The CDR3 has 16 amino acids. Trimming pared 5 bases from V and 2 bases from J, leaving 18 bases between. Germline V gives CDR1 MGHRA, CDR2 YSYEKL. CDR3 loop: CASSTTGQGINTEAFF. The CDR3 DNA reads as TGCGCCAGCAGCACGACCGGTCAGGGCATCAACACTGAAGCTTTCTTT.

This chain links TRBV25-1 with TRBJ2-2; D remains unclear. The germline V and J ends were trimmed by 4 bases and 3 bases, with 9 bases remaining between them. The CDR3 sequence is 14 residues long. The germline V gene has CDR1 MGHDK and CDR2 SYGVNS. The CDR3 DNA follows: TGTGCCAGCAGTGGAACTTACTACACCGGGGAGCTGTTTTTT. Protein: CASSGTYYTGELFF.

The rearrangement joins TRBV5-4 to TRBJ1-1, with 9 nucleotides matching TRBD1. Germline V gives CDR1 SGHNT, CDR2 YYREEE (reference sequence). The CDR3 is made up of 15 amino acids. The trim removed 1 base at V and 4 bases at J, leaving 5 bases unmatched. The CDR3 is CASSLQLGQGTEAFF. Written as DNA, the CDR3 is TGTGCCAGCAGCTTGCAATTGGGACAGGGCACTGAAGCTTTCTTT.

This clone was seen once. The CDR3 bases are TGTGCCAGCTCACCTCAGCCGACTAGCGGGAGGAATGAGCAGTTCTTC. Protein sequence: CASSPQPTSGRNEQFF. The chain employs TRBV18 and TRBJ2-1; 13 positions agree with TRBD2. In germline, CDR1 is KGHSH, CDR2 LQKENI. This CDR3 region has 16 residues. Trimming removed 3 bases from V and 7 bases from J; junction bases left unmatched: 6.

The chain recombines TRBV6-6 with TRBJ2-5; maybe TRBD2 (6 bases). The CDR3 sequence is 16 residues long. Germline V gives CDR1 MNHNY, CDR2 SVGAGI (reference sequence). The V gene lost 7 bases and the J gene lost 2 bases, with 20 bases spanning the gap. The CDR3 sequence: CASTALRAGLQETQYF. The DNA of the CDR3 is TGTGCCAGCACTGCACTCCGAGCGGGCTTACAAGAGACCCAGTACTTC.

The rearrangement links TRBV18 to TRBJ2-3; D tentatively fits TRBD1 or TRBD2 (5 bases each). The germline V and J ends were trimmed by 3 bases and 7 bases, with 20 bases remaining between them. Germline values: CDR1 KGHSH, CDR2 LQKENI. The CDR3 spans 16 residues. CDR3 coding DNA: TGTGCCAGCTCACCTGTGGGTCCGGGACGGCAGAATACGCAGTATTTT. Protein sequence: CASSPVGPGRQNTQYF. Full variable domain (rest looked up from reference TRBV18 and TRBJ2-3): NAGVMQNPRHLVRRRGQEARLRCSPMKGHSHVYWYRQLPEEGLKFMVYLQKENIIDESGMPKERFSAEFPKEGPSILRIQQVVRGDSAAYFCASSPVGPGRQNTQYFGPGTRLTVL.

The chain recombines TRBV28 with TRBJ1-5; 10 bases align to TRBD1. This CDR3 region has 13 residues. Germline CDR1 MDHEN, CDR2 SYDVKM. CDR3 coding DNA: TGTGCGACAGGGGGCTATAGCAATCAGCCCCAGCATTTT. This gives the protein CATGGYSNQPQHF.

The rearrangement uses TRBV5-4 and TRBJ2-1; D is unresolved. The CDR3 consists of 14 residues. V lost 9 bases, J lost 2 bases, and 15 bases lay in between. Germline V gives CDR1 SGHNT, CDR2 YYREEE (reference sequence). This CDR3 is CATRPEEAYNEQFF. The CDR3 region has the DNA TGTGCCACCCGACCCGAGGAAGCCTACAATGAGCAGTTCTTC.

This chain links TRBV7-2 with TRBJ2-7; tentative D call: TRBD2 (6 bases). V shed 4 bases and J shed 2 bases, with 18 bases lying between them. The CDR3 covers 16 residues. Germline V CDR1 and CDR2: SGHTA, FQGNSA. DNA of the CDR3: TGTGCCAGCAGCTCGGCGGTCGGGAGACTTCCCTACGAGCAGTACTTC. It codes for CASSSAVGRLPYEQYF.

The chain has TRBV11-3 and TRBJ2-2; D is perhaps TRBD1 or TRBD2 (6 bases each). Trimming pared 3 bases from V and 4 bases from J, leaving 9 bases between. The germline V gene has CDR1 SGHNT and CDR2 YENEEA. The CDR3 length is 14 residues. CDR3 in amino acids: CASSFGGGTGELFF. DNA of the CDR3: TGTGCCAGCAGCTTCGGAGGGGGCACCGGGGAGCTGTTTTTT. The full variable domain, in which reference TRBV11-3 and TRBJ2-2 provide the parts outside the CDR3, is EAGVVQSPRYKIIEKKQPVAFWCNPISGHNTLYWYLQNLGQGPELLIRYENEEAVDDSQLPKDRFSAERLKGVDSTLKIQPAELGDSAVYLCASSFGGGTGELFFGEGSRLTVL.

This chain links TRBV28 with TRBJ2-7; 7 nucleotides match TRBD1. CDR1 MDHEN and CDR2 SYDVKM come from the germline V gene. After removal of 6 bases from V and 0 bases from J, the junction contained 5 bases not matched to a gene. The CDR3 runs 14 residues. CDR3 DNA: TGTGCCAGCAGAAGACAGGGATTCTCCTACGAGCAGTACTTC. Its translation: CASRRQGFSYEQYF. The whole variable domain, filled in from reference TRBV28 and TRBJ2-7, reads DVKVTQSSRYLVKRTGEKVFLECVQDMDHENMFWYRQDPGLGLRLIYFSYDVKMKEKGDIPEGYSVSREKKERFSLILESASTNQTSMYLCASRRQGFSYEQYFGPGTRLTVT.

This rearrangement joins TRBV7-2 to TRBJ1-2; D remains unclear. The V end lost 1 base, the J end lost 4 bases, and 4 bases lay between the germline ends. The CDR3 is 12 residues long. CDR1 is SGHTA and CDR2 is FQGNSA in the germline V gene. In DNA, the CDR3 is TGTGCCAGCAGCTTAGTTCTCTATGGCTACACCTTC. This gives the protein CASSLVLYGYTF.

As concerns this clone: The sample contains more than one DNA sequence encoding this CDR3. This chain joins TRBV9 and TRBJ2-1; 9 bases are shared with TRBD2. This CDR3 is 15 amino acids long. Germline CDR1 SGDLS, CDR2 YYNGEE. J gave up 4 bases and V 0 bases, and 2 bases lay outside the gene matches. In DNA form, the CDR3 reads TGTGCCAGCAGCGTAGGCGGGAGGGGATACAATGAGCAGTTCTTC. Residues: CASSVGGRGYNEQFF.